This passage covers 13 T cell receptor beta chains from one sample sequenced in a study of blood T cell repertoires in COVID-19 (dated by TCRdb to between 2020 and 2021). Receptor libraries were prepared by the immunoSEQ multiplex PCR assay. TCRdb re-hosts the immuneACCESS table, in-frame sequences only. Its copies lack some clones; in the studies checked, an unresolved V gene accounts for under half of them, and the cause for the rest is not known. The sample yields some 120,000 clones; around four fifths were counted once. Over 9.5% of the sample goes to the ten largest clones. Sequenced material: peripheral blood. These receptors all stem from a man between 60 and 70 years old with acute or convalescent COVID-19.

J is TRBJ2-2 and V is TRBV27; 7 positions agree with TRBD2. CDR3 length: 16 residues. V dropped 1 base and J dropped 3; count of bases not matched to a gene: 5. The V gene's germline CDR1 is MNHEY and CDR2 SMNVEV (reference sequence). CDR3 region: CASSLLGGFDTGELFF. CDR3 nucleotides: TGTGCCAGCAGTTTATTGGGAGGGTTTGACACCGGGGAGCTGTTTTTT.

The V gene is TRBV19, the J gene TRBJ1-1; 9 nucleotides line up with TRBD1. The CDR3 runs 14 residues. Germline V gives CDR1 LNHDA, CDR2 SQIVND (reference sequence). The ends lost 6 bases at V and 5 bases at J; junction bases unmatched: 7. Here the CDR3 reads CASRGQGSGTEAFF. The CDR3 nucleotides are TGTGCCAGTAGGGGACAGGGATCCGGGACTGAAGCTTTCTTT.

J is TRBJ2-1 and V is TRBV6-5, with 13 bases identical to TRBD2. The CDR3 is made up of 15 amino acids. After removal of 11 bases from V and 9 bases from J, the junction contained 13 bases not matched to a gene. Germline V gene lookup returns CDR1 MNHEY and CDR2 SVGAGI. The CDR3 reads CALQQGRTSGSEQFF. The CDR3 DNA follows: TGTGCCCTGCAGCAGGGAAGGACTAGCGGGAGTGAGCAGTTCTTC.

CDR3 in amino acids: CASSQDSRFSGANVLTF. As DNA, the CDR3 is TGTGCCAGCAGCCAGGACTCGCGCTTTTCTGGGGCCAACGTCCTGACTTTC. The chain employs TRBV14 and TRBJ2-6; D is perhaps TRBD2 (5 bases). The CDR3 runs 17 residues. The V and J ends lost 3 bases and 1 base respectively, with 13 bases between them. Germline CDR1 is SGHDN and CDR2 is FVKESK.

The genes are TRBV3-1 (or the pseudogene TRBV3-2) and TRBJ2-1, with 10 nucleotides matching TRBD2. Germline CDR1 LGHDT, CDR2 YNNKEL (reference sequence). Trimming removed 1 base from V and 12 bases from J; junction bases left unmatched: 12. The CDR3 runs to 16 residues. Here the CDR3 DNA reads TGTGCCAGCAGCCAAGGGGTAGCGGGGGGTTTAATCCGGCAGTTCTTC. Its protein is CASSQGVAGGLIRQFF.

The count of this clone is one. The V gene is TRBV5-1, the J gene TRBJ1-1; 8 nucleotides match TRBD1. Unmatched junction bases numbered 6, after V lost 4 bases and J lost 1 base. Germline V CDR1 and CDR2: SGHRS, YFSETQ. This CDR3 has 15 amino acids. The CDR3 loop reads CASSDGTGGNTEAFF. The DNA for the CDR3 is TGCGCCAGCAGCGACGGAACAGGGGGGAACACTGAAGCTTTCTTT.

This clone was recorded once. The chain employs TRBV7-2 and TRBJ2-7, with 9 nucleotides matching TRBD2. Trimming took 4 bases from V and 0 from J; bases not matched to a gene: 4. Germline values: CDR1 SGHTA, CDR2 FQGNSA. There are 15 residues in the CDR3. CDR3 region: CASSSGLAISYEQYF. The CDR3 coding sequence is TGTGCCAGCAGCTCCGGACTAGCGATCTCCTACGAGCAGTACTTC.

In its sample, this clone was seen many times. The chain carries TRBV2 and TRBJ2-2, with D maybe TRBD2 (7 bases). Germline CDR1 is SNHLY and CDR2 is FYNNEI. The V gene lost 1 base and the J gene lost 0 bases, with 12 bases spanning the gap. This CDR3 comprises 17 residues. This CDR3 is CASSEGGLAANTGELFF. The CDR3 DNA reads TGTGCCAGCAGTGAAGGGGGGCTAGCGGCGAACACCGGGGAGCTGTTTTTT.

CDR3 amino acids: CASQVAGGNNEQFF. The DNA for the CDR3 is TGTGCCAGCCAAGTAGCGGGAGGGAACAATGAGCAGTTCTTC. The rearrangement uses TRBV28 and TRBJ2-1, with 11 bases identical to TRBD2. The germline gives CDR1 MDHEN, CDR2 SYDVKM. CDR3 length: 14 amino acids. J gave up 5 bases and V 8 bases, and 5 bases lay outside the gene matches.

This clone appeared once. A junction end diverges from the germline sequence, so it may reflect a read error. The rearrangement links TRBV2 to TRBJ2-2, with D possibly matching TRBD1 (6 bases). CDR3 length: 15 residues. Per the germline V gene, CDR1 is SNHLY and CDR2 is FYNNEI. The CDR3 nucleotides read TGTGCCAGCAGAGAAGACAGGCCGAACACCGGGGAGCTGTTTTTT. Amino acids: CASREDRPNTGELFF.

V usage is TRBV24-1 and J usage is TRBJ2-5; perhaps TRBD2 as D (6 bases). Trimming left V 4 bases short and J 2 bases short, with 19 bases between. Germline V lookup: CDR1 KGHDR, CDR2 SFDVKD. There are 17 residues in the CDR3. The CDR3 DNA reads as TGTGCCACCAGTGACCCGGGCGGGGCAGGACCACAAGAGACCCAGTACTTC. Translation gives CATSDPGGAGPQETQYF.

This clone was seen only once. The chain is built from TRBV28 and TRBJ1-2; the D is unclear. The CDR3 spans 14 residues. V lost 2 bases and J 3 bases, leaving 10 bases between the germline ends. Per the germline V gene, CDR1 is MDHEN and CDR2 is SYDVKM. The DNA of the CDR3 is TGTGCCAGCAGTTTACCGGGAGCTTACTATGGCTACACCTTC. Its protein is CASSLPGAYYGYTF.

The chain employs TRBV6-1 and TRBJ1-1; D possibly corresponds to TRBD1 (5 bases). CDR3 length: 13 residues. Between the trimmed V and J ends, which lost 6 bases and 2 bases, there was a span of 10 bases. Germline V gives CDR1 MNHNS, CDR2 SASEGT. CDR3 bases: TGTGCCAGCAGCATTCAGGGTAACACTGAAGCTTTCTTT. Its protein is CASSIQGNTEAFF.